This T cell receptor beta chain was sequenced for a study of OX40 agonist ivuxolimab in advanced cancers. Study-level background: From roughly 23 to 85 years was the age range, with a mean of about 54 years, and around 84% were male.

Note on this clone: What it binds is unknown.

The study's findings and limits: Doses of 0.1 to 3.0 mg/kg were accompanied by clonal expansion of CD4+ and CD8+ blood T cells by week 6. Low levels of normalized T-cell clonal expansion also appeared in some nonresponders.

The table came from immunoSEQ multiplex PCR; TCRdb's copy has only in-frame clones and leaves some out. The sample carries about 53,000 clones, about 81% recorded once. The CDR3 sequence is 13 residues long. V gave up 5 bases and J gave up 5 bases; unmatched junction bases: 5. Looked up from germline, CDR1 is SSHAT and CDR2 is FNYEAQ (reference sequence). The sample in question was CD4+ or CD8+ T cells sorted from blood, obtained in a trial of the OX40 agonist ivuxolimab. This sequence originates from an adult with an advanced solid tumor such as melanoma, head and neck, liver or kidney cancer. The J gene is TRBJ2-5, the V gene TRBV7-7, with TRBD2 matching 7 bases. CDR3 coding DNA: TGTGCCAGCAGCCGGACTAGTGCGGAGACCCAGTACTTC. Residues: CASSRTSAETQYF.